The 32 T cell receptor beta chains reported below all come from one sample, sequenced in a study of blood T cell repertoires in COVID-19. Data came from immunoSEQ multiplex PCR; TCRdb stores just in-frame clones and leaves some out. Of about 150,000 clones listed, over 65% are singletons. The specimen was peripheral blood. These receptor sequences come from a man older than 75 with acute or convalescent COVID-19.

This clone has just a few counts. The gene calls are TRBV7-2 and TRBJ2-1; TRBD2 matches at 11 bases. After removal of 2 bases from V and 9 bases from J, the junction contained 6 bases not matched to a gene. From germline, CDR1 is SGHTA and CDR2 FQGNSA. This CDR3 contains 15 residues. As DNA, the CDR3 is TGTGCCAGCAGCTTATTGGCTAGCGGGGGGCTTGAGCAGTTCTTC. Its translation: CASSLLASGGLEQFF. The variable domain in full, completed from reference TRBV7-2 and TRBJ2-1, reads GAGVSQSPSNKVTEKGKDVELRCDPISGHTALYWYRQSLGQGLEFLIYFQGNSAPDKSGLPSDRFSAERTGGSVSTLTIQRTQQEDSAVYLCASSLLASGGLEQFFGPGTRLTVL.

V and J are TRBV2 and TRBJ2-1; 7 positions agree with TRBD2. V lost 7 bases to trimming and J lost 7 bases; unmatched junction nucleotides: 4. This CDR3 is built from 12 residues. The germline CDR1 and CDR2 sequences are SNHLY and FYNNEI. CDR3 nucleotide sequence: TGTGCCAGCACCGCAGCGGGAAATGAGCAGTTCTTC. Encoded protein: CASTAAGNEQFF.

This clone was seen many times. This sequence joins TRBV7-2 and TRBJ1-6; maybe TRBD1 (5 bases). The CDR3 has 14 residues. The germline CDR1 and CDR2 sequences are SGHTA and FQGNSA. The V end was cut by 2 bases, the J end by 7 bases, with 9 bases between. The DNA of the CDR3 is TGTGCCAGCAGCTTACTAAAGGGGAATTCACCCCTCCACTTT. It codes for CASSLLKGNSPLHF. Based on the CDR3 plus reference TRBV7-2 and TRBJ1-6, the full variable domain is GAGVSQSPSNKVTEKGKDVELRCDPISGHTALYWYRQSLGQGLEFLIYFQGNSAPDKSGLPSDRFSAERTGGSVSTLTIQRTQQEDSAVYLCASSLLKGNSPLHFGNGTRLTVT.

The genes are TRBV4-1 and TRBJ2-1; 16 bases match TRBD2. J was trimmed by 7 bases and V by 4 bases; bases with no gene match: 4. Germline CDR1 and CDR2: MGHRA and YSYEKL. This CDR3 comprises 16 residues. CDR3 loop: CASSLWGLAGGNEQFF. In DNA, the CDR3 is TGCGCCAGCAGCCTGTGGGGACTAGCGGGGGGGAATGAGCAGTTCTTC.

V is TRBV7-3 and J is TRBJ1-4; 10 nucleotides match TRBD1. Germline V CDR1 and CDR2: SGHTA, FQGTGA. The trim removed 4 bases at V and 7 bases at J, leaving 3 bases unmatched. The CDR3 runs 14 residues. The CDR3 reads CASSSDRGTEKLFF. DNA for the CDR3: TGTGCCAGCAGCTCGGACAGGGGGACTGAAAAACTGTTTTTT.

The chain is built from TRBV19 and TRBJ1-3; D is uncertain. Trimming took 2 bases from V and 0 from J, leaving 11 bases between them. Germline CDR1 reads LNHDA; CDR2 reads SQIVND (reference sequence). This CDR3 has 16 amino acids. CDR3 in amino acids: CASSITGSISGNTIYF. CDR3 bases: TGTGCCAGTAGTATAACGGGGTCTATCTCTGGAAACACCATATATTTT. The full variable domain, with the rest looked up from reference TRBV19 and TRBJ1-3, is DGGITQSPKYLFRKEGQNVTLSCEQNLNHDAMYWYRQDPGQGLRLIYYSQIVNDFQKGDIAEGYSVSREKKESFPLTVTSAQKNPTAFYLCASSITGSISGNTIYFGEGSWLTVV.

There are a few counts of this clone. V is TRBV11-2 and J is TRBJ1-6; 10 positions agree with TRBD1. The germline V gene has CDR1 SGHAT and CDR2 FQNNGV. V trimming: 5 bases; J trimming: 3 bases; junction bases outside the gene matches: 4. The CDR3 spans 16 residues. The CDR3 protein is CASSTRTGGYNSPLHF. CDR3 sequence (DNA): TGTGCCAGCAGCACCCGGACAGGGGGCTATAATTCACCCCTCCACTTT.

The J gene is TRBJ1-2, the V gene TRBV19, with D unresolved. Looked up from germline, CDR1 is LNHDA and CDR2 is SQIVND (reference sequence). The ends were cut back, 5 bases at V and 3 bases at J, with 10 bases in the middle. The CDR3 runs 13 residues. The chain's CDR3 is CASSSRTDYGYTF. The CDR3 region has the DNA TGTGCCAGTAGTTCTCGCACTGACTATGGCTACACCTTC.

This sequence joins TRBV2 and TRBJ2-2, with D tentatively TRBD1 (5 bases). Germline-derived CDR1 and CDR2 are SNHLY and FYNNEI. Between the trimmed V and J ends, which lost 10 bases and 1 base, there was a span of 10 bases. The CDR3 has 13 residues. CDR3 residues: CATKTGNTGELFF. DNA of the CDR3: TGTGCCACAAAAACAGGGAACACCGGGGAGCTGTTTTTT.

The chain has TRBV27 and TRBJ2-5, with 7 nucleotides matching TRBD1. This CDR3 is 14 amino acids long. In germline, CDR1 is MNHEY, CDR2 SMNVEV (reference sequence). The V gene end was trimmed by 5 bases and the J gene end by 3 bases; junction bases not matched to a gene: 6. The CDR3 DNA is TGTGCCAGCAGTCCCGGGGACAGAAAAGAGACCCAGTACTTC. It encodes CASSPGDRKETQYF.

The chain couples TRBV3-1 (or the pseudogene TRBV3-2) to TRBJ1-2, with D unclear. The V gene's germline CDR1 is LGHDT and CDR2 YNNKEL (reference sequence). CDR3 length: 14 residues. Trimming removed 4 bases at V and 6 bases at J, with 15 bases between. CDR3 residues: CASSRTAAGDGYTF. DNA for the CDR3: TGTGCCAGCAGCCGGACGGCGGCGGGAGATGGCTACACCTTC.

The chain joins TRBV18 to TRBJ2-7; 10 nucleotides align to TRBD1. Germline lookup yields CDR1 KGHSH and CDR2 LQKENI. V was pared by 2 bases and J by 6 bases, with 4 bases of the junction left unmatched. The CDR3 covers 14 residues. This CDR3 is CASSPGTGVGEQYF. The CDR3 bases are TGTGCCAGCTCACCAGGGACAGGGGTCGGCGAGCAGTACTTC.

The J gene is TRBJ2-7, the V gene TRBV11-3; D not certain. This CDR3 contains 14 residues. The V gene lost 1 base and the J gene lost 2 bases, with 9 bases spanning the gap. The germline V gene encodes CDR1 SGHNT and CDR2 YENEEA. The CDR3 sequence: CASSLVEVAYEQYF. The CDR3 nucleotides read TGTGCCAGCAGCTTAGTTGAGGTTGCCTACGAGCAGTACTTC.

For the CDR3, the DNA is TGTGCCAGTAGTCCGGACAGGGGAGGTACAGATACGCAGTATTTT. As protein: CASSPDRGGTDTQYF. This chain uses TRBV19 with TRBJ2-3; TRBD1 matches at 9 bases. The J segment lost 3 bases and the V segment lost 5 bases, leaving 6 bases of the junction unmatched. This CDR3 contains 15 residues. Germline V gene sequence: CDR1 LNHDA, CDR2 SQIVND (reference sequence).

This clone has just a few counts. V usage is TRBV9 and J usage is TRBJ2-2, with 10 bases identical to TRBD1. Germline CDR1 and CDR2: SGDLS and YYNGEE. The CDR3 spans 15 residues. V trimming: 4 bases; J trimming: 4 bases; junction bases outside the gene matches: 4. The CDR3 DNA sequence: TGTGCCAGCAGCAAGGGACAGGGGACCACCGGGGAGCTGTTTTTT. This encodes CASSKGQGTTGELFF.

This chain connects TRBV19 to TRBJ1-1; 7 nucleotides line up with TRBD1. CDR1 and CDR2 (germline): LNHDA, SQIVND (reference sequence). V dropped 5 bases and J dropped 6; count of bases not matched to a gene: 6. This CDR3 is built from 13 residues. The CDR3 bases are TGTGCCAGTAGTTCTAGACAGGGACCTGAAGCTTTCTTT. Translated, it gives CASSSRQGPEAFF.

The genes are TRBV7-6 and TRBJ2-2; D may be TRBD2 (6 bases). V lost 3 bases and J lost 0, with 11 bases in between. The germline V gene has CDR1 SGHVS and CDR2 FNYEAQ. The CDR3 loop spans 16 amino acids. The CDR3 DNA follows: TGTGCCAGCAGCTTGGGAGGTACCTCGAACACCGGGGAGCTGTTTTTT. It is translated as CASSLGGTSNTGELFF.

V usage is TRBV7-3 and J usage is TRBJ2-7; tentative D call: TRBD1 (6 bases). The germline CDR1 and CDR2 sequences are SGHTA and FQGTGA. The CDR3 extends over 13 amino acids. The ends were cut back, 2 bases at V and 4 bases at J, with 9 bases in the middle. The CDR3 DNA reads TGTGCCAGCAGCTTAGGCAGGGGTTACGAGCAGTACTTC. As protein: CASSLGRGYEQYF.

The rearrangement uses TRBV5-1 and TRBJ1-6; D call uncertain. The V gene lost 0 bases and the J gene lost 11 bases, with 9 bases spanning the gap. The V gene's germline CDR1 is SGHRS and CDR2 YFSETQ. This CDR3 is built from 13 residues. CDR3 protein: CASSLDGSAPLHF. The DNA of the CDR3 is TGCGCCAGCAGCTTGGATGGGAGCGCACCCCTCCACTTT.

This chain joins TRBV11-2 and TRBJ2-7, with D possibly matching TRBD1 (6 bases). CDR3 length equals 14 residues. Germline loops: CDR1 SGHAT, CDR2 FQNNGV. V was pared by 2 bases and J by 4 bases, with 12 bases between. Here the CDR3 DNA reads TGTGCCAGCAGCTTATTCGACAGGAGTTACGAGCAGTACTTC. The encoded protein is CASSLFDRSYEQYF. The full variable domain, with the rest looked up from reference TRBV11-2 and TRBJ2-7, is EAGVAQSPRYKIIEKRQSVAFWCNPISGHATLYWYQQILGQGPKLLIQFQNNGVVDDSQLPKDRFSAERLKGVDSTLKIQPAKLEDSAVYLCASSLFDRSYEQYFGPGTRLTVT.

This chain connects TRBV11-2 to TRBJ2-3; D possibly corresponds to TRBD2 (6 bases). Germline-derived CDR1 and CDR2 are SGHAT and FQNNGV. This CDR3 spans 16 amino acids. V lost 5 bases to trimming and J lost 2 bases, with 17 bases between them. CDR3: CASSEQPGLNTDTQYF. DNA for the CDR3: TGTGCCAGCAGCGAACAACCGGGACTCAACACAGATACGCAGTATTTT.

V is TRBV19 and J is TRBJ1-2; D is undetermined. Per the germline V gene, CDR1 is LNHDA and CDR2 is SQIVND (reference sequence). Trimming stripped 7 bases from V and 2 bases from J, with 11 bases between. The CDR3 is made up of 13 amino acids. CDR3 protein: CASNVNRNYGYTF. The DNA for the CDR3 is TGTGCCAGTAACGTTAACAGAAACTATGGCTACACCTTC.

The rearrangement uses TRBV19 and TRBJ1-2, with 9 bases matching TRBD1. Germline trimming cut 1 base from V and 7 bases from J; bases unmatched to any gene: 7. CDR3 length equals 15 residues. Germline values: CDR1 LNHDA, CDR2 SQIVND (reference sequence). The CDR3, as DNA: TGTGCCAGTAGTATAGGCACCACAGGGGGCCGTGGCTACACCTTC. It codes for CASSIGTTGGRGYTF.

The genes are TRBV19 and TRBJ1-4; D call uncertain. The CDR3 is 16 residues long. V was shortened by 6 bases and J by 8 bases, with 22 bases between the two germline ends. Per the germline V gene, CDR1 is LNHDA and CDR2 is SQIVND (reference sequence). The CDR3 loop is CASRDPYGENGEKLFF. The CDR3 DNA reads TGTGCCAGTAGGGATCCCTACGGAGAAAACGGGGAAAAACTGTTTTTT.

The chain has TRBV19 and TRBJ1-5; 10 bases map to TRBD1. This CDR3 contains 16 residues. J gave up 0 bases and V 5 bases, and 4 bases lay outside the gene matches. The germline CDR1 and CDR2 sequences are LNHDA and SQIVND (reference sequence). Here the CDR3 reads CASSDRDRGSNQPQHF. CDR3 sequence (DNA): TGTGCCAGTAGTGACCGGGACAGGGGTAGCAATCAGCCCCAGCATTTT.

The genes are TRBV4-3 and TRBJ1-6; D remains unclear. The length of the CDR3 is 15 residues. Germline V CDR1 and CDR2: LGHNA, YSLEER. V was cut by 0 bases and J by 5 bases, with 8 bases left in between. In DNA form, the CDR3 reads TGCGCCAGCAGCCAAGACCGGGGAAATAATTCACCCCTCCACTTT. Translated: CASSQDRGNNSPLHF.

Here the CDR3 DNA reads TGTGCCAGCAGCCAAGATCTGCAGGCTATCTCTGGGGCCAACGTCCTGACTTTC. Amino acid sequence: CASSQDLQAISGANVLTF. The chain uses TRBV14 and TRBJ2-6; no clear D gene. Trimming took 0 bases from V and 0 from J, leaving 12 bases between them. The CDR3 is 18 residues long. Germline V gives CDR1 SGHDN, CDR2 FVKESK. Based on the CDR3 plus reference TRBV14 and TRBJ2-6, the full variable domain is EAGVTQFPSHSVIEKGQTVTLRCDPISGHDNLYWYRRVMGKEIKFLLHFVKESKQDESGMPNNRFLAERTGGTYSTLKVQPAELEDSGVYFCASSQDLQAISGANVLTFGAGSRLTVL.

V and J are TRBV18 and TRBJ2-7, with D possibly matching TRBD1 (6 bases). The V end lost 3 bases, the J end lost 4 bases, and 7 bases lay between the germline ends. Germline V CDR1 and CDR2: KGHSH, LQKENI. The CDR3 totals 12 residues. CDR3 in amino acids: CASSPDRYEQYV. In DNA, the CDR3 is TGTGCCAGCTCACCCGACAGGTACGAGCAGTACGTC.

J is TRBJ2-3 and V is TRBV11-3, with 12 bases that match TRBD2. Germline CDR1 SGHNT, CDR2 YENEEA. The length of the CDR3 is 15 residues. After removal of 4 bases from V and 6 bases from J, the junction contained 5 bases not matched to a gene. The CDR3 sequence: CASSSLAGGVDTQYF. The CDR3 bases are TGTGCCAGCAGCTCACTAGCGGGGGGCGTGGATACGCAGTATTTT.

J is TRBJ1-5 and V is TRBV5-4; 9 bases are shared with TRBD1. The V segment lost 4 bases and the J segment 5 bases; nucleotides outside the gene matches: 1. Germline lookup yields CDR1 SGHNT and CDR2 YYREEE (reference sequence). The CDR3 runs 13 residues. The CDR3, as DNA: TGTGCCAGCAGCCGACAGGGGGATCAGCCCCAGCATTTT. The encoded protein is CASSRQGDQPQHF.

The rearrangement joins TRBV18 to TRBJ1-6; 8 nucleotides align to TRBD1. CDR3 length: 14 amino acids. Germline V gene data show CDR1 as KGHSH and CDR2 as LQKENI. V was pared by 5 bases and J by 10 bases, with 7 bases of the junction left unmatched. The CDR3 protein is CASSTDRGGSPLHF. CDR3 nucleotide sequence: TGTGCCAGCTCAACTGACAGGGGTGGCTCACCCCTCCACTTT. The complete variable domain, with remaining parts taken from reference TRBV18 and TRBJ1-6, reads NAGVMQNPRHLVRRRGQEARLRCSPMKGHSHVYWYRQLPEEGLKFMVYLQKENIIDESGMPKERFSAEFPKEGPSILRIQQVVRGDSAAYFCASSTDRGGSPLHFGNGTRLTVT.

The rearrangement links TRBV10-3 to TRBJ2-5; 7 bases match TRBD2. CDR1 and CDR2 from the germline V gene are ENHRY and SYGVKD. The CDR3 consists of 14 residues. V gave up 3 bases and J gave up 5 bases; unmatched junction bases: 6. The CDR3 nucleotides are TGTGCCATCAGTGATGGGGGGGGTAAGGAGACCCAGTACTTC. Translated: CAISDGGGKETQYF.